The clone carrying this T cell receptor (beta chain) was detected ten times or more. The record originates from a study of T-cell memory formation after mild COVID-19. This CDR3 is 15 amino acids long. The V end was cut by 3 bases, the J end by 0 bases, with 12 bases between. Germline V gene data show CDR1 as MGHRA and CDR2 as YSYEKL. Using constant-segment primers, 5'RACE produced TCR alpha and TCR beta cDNA libraries carrying sample barcodes and UMIs. TCRdb called the 5' RACE reads again in MiXCR, with one record for every CDR3 protein. In the table there are some 290,000 distinct CDR3 sequences, roughly 17% of which are singletons.

Sequencing was done on a sample of PBMCs or a T cell subset sorted from them (not recorded which). The sequence derives from a man aged 18 to 30 who had mild COVID-19 (a few samples of this study predate the infection). Cell type and time point are not known. V is TRBV4-1 and J is TRBJ2-7; D is undetermined. CDR3 amino acids: CASSQGLERSYEQYV. CDR3 DNA: TGCGCCAGCAGCCAGGGGTTGGAACGCTCCTACGAGCAGTACGTC.